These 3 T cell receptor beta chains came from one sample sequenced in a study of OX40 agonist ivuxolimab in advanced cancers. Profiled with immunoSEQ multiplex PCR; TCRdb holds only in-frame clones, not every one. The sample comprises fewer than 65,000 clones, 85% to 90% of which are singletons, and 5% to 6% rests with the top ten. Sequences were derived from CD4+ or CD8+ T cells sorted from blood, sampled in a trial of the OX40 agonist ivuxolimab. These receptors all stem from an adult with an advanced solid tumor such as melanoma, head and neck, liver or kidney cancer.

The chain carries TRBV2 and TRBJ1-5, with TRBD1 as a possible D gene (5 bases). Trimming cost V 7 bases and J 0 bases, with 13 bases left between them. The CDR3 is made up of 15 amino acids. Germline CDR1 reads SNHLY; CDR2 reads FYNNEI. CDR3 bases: TGTGCCAGCAAGAAGACAGACCCTAGCAATCAGCCCCAGCATTTT. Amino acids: CASKKTDPSNQPQHF.

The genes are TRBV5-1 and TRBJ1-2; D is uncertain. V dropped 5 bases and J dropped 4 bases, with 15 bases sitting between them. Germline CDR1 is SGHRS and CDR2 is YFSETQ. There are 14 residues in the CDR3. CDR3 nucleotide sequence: TGCGCCAGCAGAGTTCCCGTCGGGAGCTATGGCTACACCTTC. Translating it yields CASRVPVGSYGYTF.

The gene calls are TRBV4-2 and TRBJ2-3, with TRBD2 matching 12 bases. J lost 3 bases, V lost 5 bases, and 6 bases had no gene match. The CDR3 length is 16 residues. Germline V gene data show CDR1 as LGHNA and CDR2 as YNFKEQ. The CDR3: CASSLMTSGSTDTQYF. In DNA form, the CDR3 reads TGTGCCAGCAGCTTGATGACTAGCGGGAGTACAGATACGCAGTATTTT.